The 20 T cell receptor beta chains below were found in one sample sequenced in a study of ipilimumab plus nivolumab after autologous stem cell transplantation. TCRdb's table, derived via immunoSEQ multiplex PCR, lists solely in-frame clones and lacks some. The table records about 43,000 clones, more than 70% of them present only once. This specimen consisted of PBMCs, obtained in a trial of ipilimumab plus nivolumab as post-transplant consolidation. The receptors here all came from a male donor with multiple myeloma.

This clone was seen once. The chain carries TRBV10-3 and TRBJ2-7, with D perhaps matching TRBD1 (6 bases). Germline V CDR1 and CDR2: ENHRY, SYGVKD. V was clipped by 0 bases and J by 4 bases, with 16 bases between them. CDR3 length: 16 amino acids. CDR3 region: CAISESTGHDMYEQYF. CDR3 DNA: TGTGCCATCAGTGAGTCGACGGGACACGATATGTACGAGCAGTACTTC.

This sequence joins TRBV7-2 and TRBJ2-5; a possible D gene is TRBD2 (6 bases). CDR1 is SGHTA and CDR2 is FQGNSA in the germline V gene. Trimming left V 1 base short and J 3 bases short, with 9 bases between. There are 14 residues in the CDR3. The CDR3 region has the DNA TGTGCCAGCAGCTTAGGGGGAGGAAAAGAGACCCAGTACTTC. Its protein product is CASSLGGGKETQYF.

This sequence joins TRBV6-6 and TRBJ2-3; 14 nucleotides align to TRBD2. This CDR3 region has 15 residues. V dropped 10 bases and J dropped 5; count of bases not matched to a gene: 8. Germline V CDR1 and CDR2: MNHNY, SVGAGI (reference sequence). The CDR3 bases are TGTGCCATCGCTCCGGGACTAGCGGGGGTAGATACGCAGTATTTT. Amino acid sequence: CAIAPGLAGVDTQYF.

The J gene is TRBJ2-7, the V gene TRBV6-6; D gene unclear. CDR1 and CDR2 (germline): MNHNY, SVGAGI (reference sequence). The CDR3 has 14 residues. V was pared by 0 bases and J by 0 bases, with 6 bases between. The chain's CDR3 is CASSYSQSSYEQYF. In DNA, the CDR3 is TGTGCCAGCAGTTACTCGCAGTCCTCCTACGAGCAGTACTTC.

The rearrangement joins TRBV5-8 to TRBJ2-1; D not resolved. Germline assignment: CDR1 SGHTS and CDR2 YDEGEE. The length of the CDR3 is 15 residues. Trimming took 2 bases from V and 0 from J, leaving 9 bases between them. The CDR3 DNA reads as TGTGCCAGCAGCTTAGCTCCCAGCTCCTACAATGAGCAGTTCTTC. The encoded protein is CASSLAPSSYNEQFF.

The chain uses TRBV18 and TRBJ1-5, with D maybe TRBD1 (6 bases). Germline assignment: CDR1 KGHSH and CDR2 LQKENI. The CDR3 totals 16 residues. V dropped 1 base and J dropped 4 bases, with 14 bases sitting between them. CDR3 sequence reads: CASSPREQGGNQPQHF. As DNA, the CDR3 is TGTGCCAGCTCACCACGAGAACAGGGAGGTAATCAGCCCCAGCATTTT.

The chain uses TRBV7-8 and TRBJ2-7; TRBD1 is a possible D gene (5 bases). The V end lost 1 base, the J end lost 2 bases, and 9 bases lay between the germline ends. There are 14 residues in the CDR3. The germline V gene has CDR1 SGHVS and CDR2 FQNEAQ. The CDR3 DNA sequence: TGTGCCAGCAGCTTAGACAGGTCCACCTACGAGCAGTACTTC. This codes for CASSLDRSTYEQYF.

The chain combines TRBV5-6 with TRBJ1-1; no firm D call. The CDR3 contains 12 residues. Trimming shortened V by 0 bases and J by 4 bases, and 4 bases separated the two germline ends. Germline V lookup: CDR1 SGHDT, CDR2 YYEEEE. CDR3 nucleotide sequence: TGTGCCAGCAGCTTGGTCCCCACTGAAGCTTTCTTT. Translated: CASSLVPTEAFF.

The gene calls are TRBV2 and TRBJ2-1, with D possibly TRBD2 on 6 matching bases. The CDR3 has 14 amino acids. V was pared by 11 bases and J by 1 base, with 15 bases between. Germline CDR1 SNHLY, CDR2 FYNNEI. As DNA, the CDR3 is TGTGCCGTCGTTCGGGGGAATTCCTACAATGAGCAGTTCTTC. It codes for CAVVRGNSYNEQFF.

This chain joins TRBV6-1 and TRBJ2-1, with 7 bases that match TRBD1. The CDR3 consists of 15 residues. The J segment lost 6 bases and the V segment lost 6 bases, leaving 11 bases of the junction unmatched. Germline V gene lookup returns CDR1 MNHNS and CDR2 SASEGT. DNA for the CDR3: TGTGCCAGCAGCCGAACAGGGGTTGAGGTCAATGAGCAGTTCTTC. Its translation is CASSRTGVEVNEQFF.

The chain couples TRBV7-3 to TRBJ2-3; 13 bases agree with TRBD2. This CDR3 comprises 18 residues. Germline CDR1 and CDR2: SGHTA and FQGTGA. V was clipped by 1 base and J by 5 bases; unmatched bases: 9. The CDR3: CASSLRRLAGGAGDTQYF. DNA of the CDR3: TGTGCCAGCAGCTTAAGGAGACTAGCGGGAGGTGCAGGAGATACGCAGTATTTT.

The rearrangement uses TRBV5-1 and TRBJ2-1; D not certain. Trimming shortened V by 0 bases and J by 7 bases, and 17 bases separated the two germline ends. The CDR3 covers 16 residues. Germline CDR1 and CDR2: SGHRS and YFSETQ. As DNA, the CDR3 is TGCGCCAGCAGCTTGGCCCCGCAAGACTCTACTAATGAGCAGTTCTTC. It is translated as CASSLAPQDSTNEQFF.

The chain combines TRBV2 with TRBJ2-1; TRBD2 matches 8 bases. Germline-derived CDR1 and CDR2 are SNHLY and FYNNEI. The length of the CDR3 is 12 residues. The trim removed 4 bases at V and 15 bases at J, leaving 8 bases unmatched. CDR3 region: CASSGSGRTGFF. The CDR3 DNA is TGTGCCAGCAGTGGAAGCGGGAGAACCGGGTTCTTC.

The chain recombines TRBV7-9 with TRBJ1-2; TRBD1 aligns across 9 bases. The length of the CDR3 is 14 residues. Germline-derived CDR1 and CDR2 are SEHNR and FQNEAQ (reference sequence). Trimming at V came to 7 bases and at J to 7 bases, leaving 10 bases not matched to a gene. The CDR3 sequence: CASIRDREESGYTF. The CDR3 DNA follows: TGTGCCAGCATCCGGGACAGGGAAGAATCTGGCTACACCTTC.

This clone was counted once. The chain employs TRBV11-2 and TRBJ2-3, with TRBD2 matching 7 bases. The germline V gene encodes CDR1 SGHAT and CDR2 FQNNGV. This CDR3 region has 16 residues. V lost 0 bases, J lost 0 bases, and 3 bases stayed unmatched. The CDR3 here is CASSLEFSGSTDTQYF. CDR3 DNA sequence: TGTGCCAGCAGCTTAGAGTTTAGCGGGAGCACAGATACGCAGTATTTT. Drawing the rest from reference TRBV11-2 and TRBJ2-3, the complete variable domain is EAGVAQSPRYKIIEKRQSVAFWCNPISGHATLYWYQQILGQGPKLLIQFQNNGVVDDSQLPKDRFSAERLKGVDSTLKIQPAKLEDSAVYLCASSLEFSGSTDTQYFGPGTRLTVL.

The chain links TRBV5-1 to TRBJ2-1; the match to TRBD2 covers 8 bases. This CDR3 comprises 15 residues. Germline V gene lookup returns CDR1 SGHRS and CDR2 YFSETQ. The trim removed 4 bases at V and 7 bases at J, leaving 10 bases unmatched. The CDR3, as DNA: TGCGCCAGCAGCCGCGATGGCTCGGGGGGGAATGAGCAGTTCTTC. This codes for CASSRDGSGGNEQFF.

The chain employs TRBV7-6 and TRBJ2-7; 13 nucleotides agree with TRBD2. Trimming at V came to 1 base and at J to 0 bases, leaving 3 bases not matched to a gene. Looked up from germline, CDR1 is SGHVS and CDR2 is FNYEAQ. This CDR3 region has 17 residues. CDR3: CASSLGLAGGSSYEQYF. The DNA for the CDR3 is TGTGCCAGCAGCTTAGGACTAGCGGGAGGAAGCTCCTACGAGCAGTACTTC.

This rearrangement joins TRBV30 to TRBJ1-1; 11 bases are a match to TRBD1. The CDR3 sequence is 13 residues long. J gave up 5 bases and V 5 bases, and 4 bases lay outside the gene matches. From germline, CDR1 is GTSNPN and CDR2 SVGIG (reference sequence). This CDR3 is CAWGTGGWTEAFF. The CDR3 region has the DNA TGTGCCTGGGGGACAGGGGGTTGGACTGAAGCTTTCTTT.

The chain uses TRBV11-2 and TRBJ1-5; D gene uncertain. V was pared by 1 base and J by 5 bases, with 6 bases between. The CDR3 covers 13 residues. Per germline, CDR1 SGHAT and CDR2 FQNNGV. Written as DNA, the CDR3 is TGTGCCAGCAGCTTAGTGGCAGATCAGCCCCAGCATTTT. This sequence encodes CASSLVADQPQHF.

The rearrangement links TRBV19 to TRBJ1-5; 11 nucleotides match TRBD1. The junction had 7 bases not matched to a gene; V was cut back by 7 bases and J by 2 bases. Per the germline V gene, CDR1 is LNHDA and CDR2 is SQIVND (reference sequence). CDR3 length equals 16 residues. The CDR3 DNA reads TGTGCCAGTAACACCGGGACAGGGGGTCGCAATCAGCCCCAGCATTTT. Amino acids: CASNTGTGGRNQPQHF.